The 18 T cell receptor beta chains reported below all come from one sample, sequenced in a study of T-cell reconstitution after alpha-beta-depleted transplantation in children (TCRdb year 2016). According to the study, the label for this sample's treatment or condition signals: allogeneic hematopoietic cell transplantation with graft depleted of TCRalphabeta T cells and CD19 B cells. Library method: PCR. The listed sequencing device is Illumina HiSeq 2500. To normalize quantification of the TCRbeta repertoire, the TCR libraries were built with molecular barcoding that relied on unique molecular identifiers. The raw public reads went through TCRdb reprocessing: fastp at Q25, MiXCR clone calling, in-frame beta chains kept. A single entry per CDR3 protein holds the most common genes and DNA from its merged rows. Across this sample there are a few hundred thousand distinct CDR3 sequences, with roughly a quarter seen only once. 35% to 40% of the sample belongs to the ten largest clones.

This specimen was PBMCs, taken before TCRalphabeta/CD19-depleted stem cell transplant. These receptors originate from a boy younger than two with Wiskott-Aldrich syndrome, due to receive a stem cell transplant.

Only a few counts were recorded for this clonotype. The rearrangement joins TRBV12-3 or TRBV12-4 to TRBJ2-1; the D gene could be TRBD1 or TRBD2 (5 bases each). This CDR3 has 14 residues. V dropped 3 bases and J dropped 8 bases, with 14 bases sitting between them. The CDR3, as DNA: TGTGCCAGCAGTTTCTCCGGGGCTCCAGATGAGCAGTTCTTC. Residues: CASSFSGAPDEQFF.

In this sample, this clonotype turned up a few times. J is TRBJ2-7 and V is TRBV12-3 or TRBV12-4; D may be TRBD2 (5 bases). This CDR3 comprises 13 residues. The V end was cut by 2 bases, the J end by 6 bases, with 11 bases between. CDR3 nucleotide sequence: TGTGCCAGCAGTTTACGGGGTACCCTCGAGCAGTACTTC. The encoded protein is CASSLRGTLEQYF.

This sequence joins TRBV5-1 and TRBJ1-3; D not resolved. V lost 0 bases to trimming and J lost 2 bases, with 9 bases between them. Germline-derived CDR1 and CDR2 are SGHRS and YFSETQ. The CDR3 consists of 15 residues. CDR3 coding DNA: TGCGCCAGCAGCTTGGCCCCTGAGCCTGGAAACACCATATATTTT. Translated: CASSLAPEPGNTIYF.

The chain carries TRBV5-1 and TRBJ2-7; 8 bases agree with TRBD1. The CDR3 extends over 15 amino acids. Germline CDR1 SGHRS, CDR2 YFSETQ. The J segment lost 5 bases and the V segment lost 4 bases, leaving 11 bases of the junction unmatched. In DNA, the CDR3 is TGCGCCAGCAGCCAGGGACAGGCGGTCAGTGACGAGCAGTACTTC. As protein: CASSQGQAVSDEQYF.

This clonotype appeared a few times. The chain carries TRBV12-3 or TRBV12-4 and TRBJ2-5; 7 positions agree with TRBD2. Trimming cost V 6 bases and J 6 bases; bases outside gene matches: 10. The CDR3 runs to 14 residues. The CDR3: CASSTGEGHQTQYF. The CDR3 bases are TGTGCCAGCAGCACGGGGGAGGGTCATCAGACCCAGTACTTC.

V gene TRBV5-1 combines with J gene TRBJ2-4; 13 positions match TRBD2. Germline CDR1 and CDR2: SGHRS and YFSETQ. The V segment lost 0 bases and the J segment 11 bases; nucleotides outside the gene matches: 8. The CDR3 runs 16 residues. CDR3 nucleotides: TGCGCCAGCAGCTTGGAAGGGACTAGCGGGAATTTCGTTCAGTACTTC. As protein: CASSLEGTSGNFVQYF.

This clonotype came up a few times. This chain links TRBV12-3 or TRBV12-4 with TRBJ2-4; TRBD2 matches at 7 bases. The CDR3 has 19 amino acids. J gave up 0 bases and V 6 bases, and 17 bases lay outside the gene matches. In DNA, the CDR3 is TGTGCCAGCAGCCGGAGGCTAGCGGAGACGGAACTAGCCAAAAACATTCAGTACTTC. Amino acids: CASSRRLAETELAKNIQYF.

This clonotype showed up just a few times. The chain couples TRBV12-3 or TRBV12-4 to TRBJ2-5; 15 bases are a match to TRBD2. V dropped 1 base and J dropped 1; count of bases not matched to a gene: 4. This CDR3 comprises 18 residues. CDR3 sequence reads: CASSLGTSGRAGQETQYF. The CDR3 DNA sequence: TGTGCCAGCAGTTTAGGGACTAGCGGGAGGGCTGGCCAAGAGACCCAGTACTTC.

This chain uses TRBV15 with TRBJ2-5; tentative D call: TRBD2 (5 bases). Trimming took off 2 bases at V and 7 bases at J, with 14 bases between the two ends. Germline CDR1 is LNHNV and CDR2 is YYDKDF (reference sequence). The CDR3 is made up of 14 amino acids. In DNA, the CDR3 is TGTGCCACCAGCAGACGAGGGTCGGCGGGGACCCAGTACTTC. This gives the protein CATSRRGSAGTQYF.

V gene TRBV30 combines with J gene TRBJ1-6; no firm D call. Deletions cut 3 bases from V and 7 bases from J, with 7 bases between. Germline CDR1 GTSNPN, CDR2 SVGIG (reference sequence). The CDR3 runs 12 residues. The CDR3 nucleotides are TGTGCCTGGAGAATTCGAAATTCACCCCTCCACTTT. Protein: CAWRIRNSPLHF.

This clonotype has only a few counts. This rearrangement joins TRBV5-1 to TRBJ2-2; unclear D gene. Trimming pared 1 base from V and 0 bases from J, leaving 10 bases between. The CDR3 sequence is 16 residues long. CDR1 SGHRS and CDR2 YFSETQ come from the germline V gene. The chain's CDR3 is CASSLFGPANTGELFF. As DNA, the CDR3 is TGCGCCAGCAGCTTGTTCGGTCCGGCGAACACCGGGGAGCTGTTTTTT.

The chain employs TRBV20-1 and TRBJ2-3, with D perhaps TRBD1 (6 bases). The germline V gene has CDR1 DFQATT and CDR2 SNEGSKA (reference sequence). V was shortened by 6 bases and J by 0 bases, with 13 bases between the two germline ends. There are 14 residues in the CDR3. The CDR3 spells CSARGFSSTDTQYF. The CDR3 DNA is TGCAGTGCCAGGGGATTTTCTAGCACAGATACGCAGTATTTT.

V is TRBV28 and J is TRBJ2-3; 8 bases are shared with TRBD1. The CDR3 contains 15 residues. Germline V gene data show CDR1 as MDHEN and CDR2 as SYDVKM. V shed 5 bases, J shed 2 bases, and the junction held 6 bases outside the gene matches. The chain's CDR3 is CASSTTGEDTDTQYF. The CDR3 nucleotides are TGTGCCAGCAGTACGACAGGGGAAGACACAGATACGCAGTATTTT.

The genes are TRBV30 and TRBJ2-3; no firm D call. The V and J ends lost 3 bases and 0 bases respectively, with 10 bases between them. Germline CDR1 is GTSNPN and CDR2 is SVGIG (reference sequence). This CDR3 is built from 14 residues. The DNA for the CDR3 is TGTGCCTGGAGGACTGAGTCTAGCACAGATACGCAGTATTTT. Amino acid sequence: CAWRTESSTDTQYF.

The chain has TRBV12-3 or TRBV12-4 and TRBJ2-1; 13 positions match TRBD2. The CDR3 covers 20 residues. The J segment lost 10 bases and the V segment lost 6 bases, leaving 24 bases of the junction unmatched. The CDR3 sequence is CASSALGLPGLAGIEGEQFF. For the CDR3, the DNA is TGTGCCAGCAGCGCACTGGGACTACCGGGACTAGCGGGGATAGAGGGGGAGCAGTTCTTC.

This chain joins TRBV29-1 and TRBJ1-4, with 11 positions matching TRBD1. V lost 7 bases, J lost 7 bases, and 5 bases stayed unmatched. From germline, CDR1 is SQVTM and CDR2 ANQGSEA. CDR3 length: 13 amino acids. In DNA, the CDR3 is TGCAGCGGCCGGGACAGGGGGACTGAAAAACTGTTTTTT. Translation gives CSGRDRGTEKLFF.

The rearrangement links TRBV7-3 to TRBJ2-1; perhaps TRBD1 as D (6 bases). Germline V gene sequence: CDR1 SGHTA, CDR2 FQGTGA. The CDR3 is made up of 15 amino acids. The V end lost 4 bases, the J end lost 3 bases, and 13 bases lay between the germline ends. Written as DNA, the CDR3 is TGTGCCAGCAGCTCGGGACAAGTAAGCTACAATGAGCAGTTCTTC. Residues: CASSSGQVSYNEQFF. Full variable domain (remainder filled in from reference TRBV7-3 and TRBJ2-1): GAGVSQTPSNKVTEKGKYVELRCDPISGHTALYWYRQSLGQGPEFLIYFQGTGAADDSGLPNDRFFAVRPEGSVSTLKIQRTERGDSAVYLCASSSGQVSYNEQFFGPGTRLTVL.

The chain links TRBV28 to TRBJ2-5, with D perhaps matching TRBD1 (5 bases). V was shortened by 6 bases and J by 2 bases, with 13 bases between the two germline ends. The CDR3 contains 14 residues. CDR1 MDHEN and CDR2 SYDVKM come from the germline V gene. The DNA of the CDR3 is TGTGCCAGCAGCCGGGCGGACACTCAAGAGACCCAGTACTTC. It translates to CASSRADTQETQYF.